This T cell receptor (beta chain) is from a study of Ad26.COV2.S vaccination and SARS-CoV-2 variants. The wider study: A COV1001 Ad26.COV2.S trial-arm participant provided the sample. Intramuscular Ad26.COV2.S at 5x10^10 or 1x10^11 viral particles.

Germline lookup yields CDR1 MNHNS and CDR2 SASEGT. This CDR3 comprises 14 residues. As for treatment: some 20 received Ad26.COV2.S at low or high dose, single or two shots; several received placebo; per-sample allocation not given. It was on day 63 after the first vaccine or placebo injection that samples were taken. Assay used: immunoSEQ multiplex PCR; TCRdb lists only in-frame clones, some missing. There are approximately 420,000 clones in the sample; around nine tenths occur only once, and 3.5% lies in the top ten. Sequencing used peripheral blood, obtained in a trial of Ad26.COV2.S vaccine versus placebo. The chain combines TRBV6-1 with TRBJ1-5; D call uncertain. This clonotype was obtained from a person aged 18-65 years who received the Ad26.COV2.S COVID-19 vaccine or a placebo. The CDR3 here is CVTSGAYSNQPQHF. The CDR3 DNA is TGTGTCACCTCGGGAGCTTATAGCAATCAGCCCCAGCATTTT.